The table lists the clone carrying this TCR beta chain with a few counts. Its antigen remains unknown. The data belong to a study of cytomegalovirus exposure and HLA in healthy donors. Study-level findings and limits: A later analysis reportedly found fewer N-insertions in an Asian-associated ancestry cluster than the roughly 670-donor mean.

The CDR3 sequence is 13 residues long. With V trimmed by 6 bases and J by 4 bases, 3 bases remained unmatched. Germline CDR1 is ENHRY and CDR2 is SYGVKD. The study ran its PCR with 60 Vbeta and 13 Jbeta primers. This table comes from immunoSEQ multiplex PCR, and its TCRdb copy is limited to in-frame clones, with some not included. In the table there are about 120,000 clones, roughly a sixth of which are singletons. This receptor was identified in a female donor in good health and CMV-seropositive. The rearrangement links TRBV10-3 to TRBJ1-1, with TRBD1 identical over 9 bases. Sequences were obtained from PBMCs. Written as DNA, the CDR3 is TGTGCCATCAGGGGACAGGGTTTCACTGAAGCTTTCTTT. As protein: CAIRGQGFTEAFF.